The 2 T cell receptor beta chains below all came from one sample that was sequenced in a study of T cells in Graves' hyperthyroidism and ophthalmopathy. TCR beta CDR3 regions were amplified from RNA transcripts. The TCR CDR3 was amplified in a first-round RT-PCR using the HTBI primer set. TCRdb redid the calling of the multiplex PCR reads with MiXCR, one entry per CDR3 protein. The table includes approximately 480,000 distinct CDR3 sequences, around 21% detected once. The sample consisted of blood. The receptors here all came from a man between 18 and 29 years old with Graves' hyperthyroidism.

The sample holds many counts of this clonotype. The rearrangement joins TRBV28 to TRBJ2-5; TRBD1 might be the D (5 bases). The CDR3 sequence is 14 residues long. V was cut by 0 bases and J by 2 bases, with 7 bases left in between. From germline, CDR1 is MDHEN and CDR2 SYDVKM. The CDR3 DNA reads TGTGCCAGCAGTTTATGGGGGCGGCAAGAGACCCAGTACTTC. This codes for CASSLWGRQETQYF. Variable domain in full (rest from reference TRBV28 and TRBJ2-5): DVKVTQSSRYLVKRTGEKVFLECVQDMDHENMFWYRQDPGLGLRLIYFSYDVKMKEKGDIPEGYSVSREKKERFSLILESASTNQTSMYLCASSLWGRQETQYFGPGTRLLVL.

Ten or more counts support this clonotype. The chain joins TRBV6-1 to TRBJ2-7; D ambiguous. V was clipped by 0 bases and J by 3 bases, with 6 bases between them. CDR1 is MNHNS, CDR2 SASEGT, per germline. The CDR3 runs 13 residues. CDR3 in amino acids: CASSEAGVYEQYF. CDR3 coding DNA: TGTGCCAGCAGTGAAGCGGGCGTCTACGAGCAGTACTTC.